The clone carrying this T cell receptor (beta chain) occurred a few times. Its antigen is still unknown. Trimming removed 3 bases from V and 2 bases from J, with 14 bases in between. In germline, CDR1 is ENHRY, CDR2 SYGVKD. The CDR3 spans 15 residues. The source of the sample is a study of lymphopenia after photon versus proton radiotherapy. Study observations and caveats: In patients who died, overall survival fell as post-nadir TCR diversity dropped more. Proton therapy kept repertoires fairly stable, unlike photons, which gained effector/memory cells. Survival link was tested only in deceased patients; proton benefit remains a possibility. Post-nadir diversity loss with photons came from oligoclonal expansion, particularly CD8+ Temra cells.

Only in-frame clones appear in the TCRdb table, and some are missing; sequencing was by immunoSEQ multiplex PCR. Of about 65,000 clones in the sample, 85% to 90% were seen once. Sequencing was performed on peripheral blood, taken from a patient treated with proton-based radiotherapy. The rearrangement joins TRBV10-3 to TRBJ2-7; D unresolved. The TCR comes from a man older than 75 with esophageal cancer. For the CDR3, the DNA is TGTGCCATCAGTGATTATGGTGGGCGGACCTACGAGCAGTACTTC. It translates to CAISDYGGRTYEQYF.